The entry below describes one T cell receptor (beta chain). Its specificity is unknown. The CDR3 covers 15 residues. Germline trimming cut 3 bases from V and 6 bases from J; bases unmatched to any gene: 5. Germline values: CDR1 LNHNV, CDR2 YYDKDF (reference sequence). PCR involved 60 Vbeta and 13 Jbeta primers. The repertoire was sequenced with immunoSEQ multiplex PCR; TCRdb's copy has only in-frame clones and lacks some. The sample records about 140,000 clones, over 65% being singletons. The sample is drawn from a study of cytomegalovirus exposure and HLA in healthy donors. Overall study results and limits: As a later analysis showed, a missense DCLRE1C variant was linked to trimming of TCR beta V- and J-genes. It was likely that a cluster of highly shared sequence variants was a sequencing artifact. Common viral pathogens (according to a later analysis) appeared linked to several of the most significant clusters.

V is TRBV15 and J is TRBJ2-1; 10 bases are a match to TRBD2. The sequence was collected from a female donor in good health and CMV-seronegative. The specimen was PBMCs. CDR3 residues: CATSRASGSFNEQFF. The CDR3 nucleotides read TGTGCCACCAGCAGGGCTAGCGGGAGTTTCAATGAGCAGTTCTTC.